This T cell receptor (beta chain) appears in the sequencing data of a study of OX40 agonist ivuxolimab in advanced cancers. On this clone: What it recognizes is unknown.

Study results and limitations: By week 6 at 0.1 to 3.0 mg/kg, blood CD4+ and CD8+ T cells had expanded clonally. Averaging showed that CD8+ T cells had more expanded clones than CD4+ did.

CDR3 size: 15 residues. The germline CDR1 and CDR2 sequences are SGDLS and YYNGEE. Unmatched junction bases numbered 3, after V lost 3 bases and J lost 4 bases. Sequencing was performed with immunoSEQ multiplex PCR; in TCRdb, only in-frame clones are kept and a portion is missing. The sample lists under 60,000 clones, around four fifths occurring once. The clonotype originates from an adult with an advanced solid tumor such as melanoma, head and neck, liver or kidney cancer. Source: CD4+ or CD8+ T cells sorted from blood, taken in a trial of the OX40 agonist ivuxolimab. This chain uses TRBV9 with TRBJ2-2; TRBD2 aligns across 10 bases. The CDR3 is CASSGASGGTGELFF. Written as DNA, the CDR3 is TGTGCCAGCAGCGGAGCTAGCGGGGGCACCGGGGAGCTGTTTTTT.